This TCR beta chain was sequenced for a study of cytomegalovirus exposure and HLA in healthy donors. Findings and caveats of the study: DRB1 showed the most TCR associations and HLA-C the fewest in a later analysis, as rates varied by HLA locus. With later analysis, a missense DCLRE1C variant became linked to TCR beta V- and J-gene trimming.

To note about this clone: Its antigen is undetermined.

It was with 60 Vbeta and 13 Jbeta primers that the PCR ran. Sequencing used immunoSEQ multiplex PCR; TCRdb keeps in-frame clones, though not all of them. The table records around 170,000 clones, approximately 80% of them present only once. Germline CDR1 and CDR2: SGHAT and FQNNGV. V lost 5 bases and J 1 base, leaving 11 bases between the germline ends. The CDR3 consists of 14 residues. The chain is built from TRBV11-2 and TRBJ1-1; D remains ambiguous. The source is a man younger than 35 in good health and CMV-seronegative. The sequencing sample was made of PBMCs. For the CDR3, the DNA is TGTGCCAGCAGCGTCCCATGGGCGAACACTGAAGCTTTCTTT. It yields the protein CASSVPWANTEAFF. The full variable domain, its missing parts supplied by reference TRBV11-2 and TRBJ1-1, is EAGVAQSPRYKIIEKRQSVAFWCNPISGHATLYWYQQILGQGPKLLIQFQNNGVVDDSQLPKDRFSAERLKGVDSTLKIQPAKLEDSAVYLCASSVPWANTEAFFGQGTRLTVV.